Sequencing of this T cell receptor (beta chain) was carried out in a study of blood T cell repertoires in COVID-19. The overall study: Acute and convalescent COVID-19 specimens originated in the United States, Italy and Spain. T cells, B-cell-depleted T cells, or PBMCs provided the cDNA or gDNA that served as material.

In the authors' workflow: By means of reference gene primer amplification, nucleated cell counts were estimated. The data were produced by immunoSEQ multiplex PCR, yet TCRdb's version contains in-frame clones alone and is incomplete. V and J calls and clone size follow that table, whereas D and trimming were derived from the DNA. This table has about 210,000 clones, roughly 85% appearing once. The Seattle site enrolled patients during active infection and followed them longitudinally. Material for sequencing was peripheral blood. The source is a middle-aged man with COVID-19, enrolled during active disease.

Here the CDR3 DNA reads TGTGCCAGCAGCGTATCACATGGGGGGGCGTATGGCTACACCTTC. Translating it yields CASSVSHGGAYGYTF. The rearrangement joins TRBV9 to TRBJ1-2; perhaps TRBD1 as D (6 bases). CDR3 length equals 15 residues. V gave up 1 base and J gave up 5 bases, with 15 bases separating them. CDR1 SGDLS and CDR2 YYNGEE come from the germline V gene.